This TCR beta chain was obtained from a study of PD-1 blockade in classical Hodgkin lymphoma. Study-level findings and limits: Complete responders showed a baseline diversity that resembled the diversity of newly diagnosed patients.

Generated by immunoSEQ multiplex PCR, the TCRdb table keeps only in-frame clones and is missing some. The sample lists over 15,000 clones, about 66% occurring once. Each of the patients experienced relapse following autologous stem cell transplantation, and their brentuximab vedotin exposure differed. The V gene's germline CDR1 is LNHDA and CDR2 SQIVND (reference sequence). CDR3 size: 15 residues. Trimming at V came to 6 bases and at J to 6 bases, leaving 6 bases not matched to a gene. A word on this clone: As yet, its antigen is unknown.

The chain recombines TRBV19 with TRBJ2-1; 12 nucleotides match TRBD2. The source material was peripheral blood mononuclear cells (PBMCs), sampled before the second cycle of nivolumab. The source of this sequence is a human donor with classical Hodgkin lymphoma. DNA for the CDR3: TGTGCCAGTAGGACCTTGGGACTAGCGGGCAATGAGCAGTTCTTC. The encoded protein is CASRTLGLAGNEQFF.